These 26 T cell receptor beta chains came from one sample sequenced in a study of OX40 agonist ivuxolimab in advanced cancers. Using immunoSEQ multiplex PCR, the repertoire was profiled, and TCRdb retains in-frame clones only, with some absent. The table shows under 85,000 clones, with 93% occurring only once. The sequenced sample was CD4+ or CD8+ T cells sorted from blood, obtained in a trial of the OX40 agonist ivuxolimab. The receptors shown here come from an adult with an advanced solid tumor such as melanoma, head and neck, liver or kidney cancer.

V usage is TRBV12-5 and J usage is TRBJ1-2; no clear D gene. Germline V gene sequence: CDR1 LGHNT, CDR2 FRNRAP. V shed 3 bases and J shed 1 base, with 6 bases lying between them. There are 13 residues in the CDR3. CDR3 in amino acids: CASGFSGNYGYTF. CDR3 sequence (DNA): TGTGCTAGTGGTTTTTCTGGTAACTATGGCTACACCTTC.

The gene calls are TRBV5-4 and TRBJ2-7; 8 nucleotides match TRBD2. Trimming cost V 1 base and J 2 bases; bases outside gene matches: 8. CDR1 and CDR2 from the germline V gene are SGHNT and YYREEE (reference sequence). The CDR3 runs 16 residues. CDR3 bases: TGTGCCAGCAGCTTGCTGCGCGCGGGGGGACCCTACGAGCAGTACTTC. Translated: CASSLLRAGGPYEQYF.

V is TRBV29-1 and J is TRBJ1-3, with a tentative D call TRBD1 (6 bases). Trimming pared 3 bases from V and 8 bases from J, leaving 17 bases between. CDR3 length: 14 amino acids. Germline CDR1 and CDR2: SQVTM and ANQGSEA. CDR3 sequence (DNA): TGCAGCGTTGAGGGGGGGGCCCAAGGAGACACCATATATTTT. Amino acid sequence: CSVEGGAQGDTIYF.

This clone was counted between two and nine times. This chain joins TRBV30 and TRBJ1-1; D is undetermined. The CDR3 has 12 amino acids. V lost 3 bases, J lost 5 bases, and 10 bases lay in between. CDR1 and CDR2 (germline): GTSNPN, SVGIG (reference sequence). CDR3 loop: CAWSRSGTEAFF. Here the CDR3 DNA reads TGTGCCTGGAGCAGATCTGGAACTGAAGCTTTCTTT.

V is TRBV5-6 and J is TRBJ2-1; D is possibly TRBD1 (6 bases). Germline V CDR1 and CDR2: SGHDT, YYEEEE. V was pared by 0 bases and J by 4 bases, with 14 bases between. The CDR3 totals 16 residues. CDR3 DNA: TGTGCCAGCAGCTTGGTGGGGGTTGGACAGTACAATGAGCAGTTCTTC. This translates into CASSLVGVGQYNEQFF.

This clone has a handful of counts. The gene calls are TRBV30 and TRBJ1-1; no definite D call. The CDR3 length is 10 residues. Germline V lookup: CDR1 GTSNPN, CDR2 SVGIG (reference sequence). Trimming removed 6 bases at V and 3 bases at J, with 5 bases between. The CDR3 is CACLDTEAFF. Written as DNA, the CDR3 is TGTGCCTGTCTTGACACTGAAGCTTTCTTT.

This chain uses TRBV4-3 with TRBJ2-7; D may correspond to TRBD1 or TRBD2 (6 bases each). CDR3 length: 15 amino acids. V lost 0 bases to trimming and J lost 2 bases, with 11 bases between them. Per germline, CDR1 LGHNA and CDR2 YSLEER. CDR3 amino acids: CASSQDEGGPYEQYF. CDR3 in DNA: TGCGCCAGCAGCCAAGATGAAGGGGGGCCCTACGAGCAGTACTTC.

This clone has only one observation. CDR3 residues: CASSLSPSGGPSQETQYF. The CDR3 nucleotides read TGTGCCAGCAGTTTATCACCTAGCGGGGGGCCCTCTCAAGAGACCCAGTACTTC. The genes are TRBV27 and TRBJ2-5; 11 bases line up with TRBD2. V was pared by 0 bases and J by 2 bases, with 8 bases of the junction left unmatched. The CDR3 is made up of 18 amino acids. Germline CDR1 reads MNHEY; CDR2 reads SMNVEV (reference sequence).

The V gene is TRBV5-1, the J gene TRBJ2-3; the D gene is possibly TRBD2 (7 bases). The CDR3 has 16 amino acids. Trimming took 7 bases from V and 1 from J, leaving 19 bases between them. Germline CDR1 is SGHRS and CDR2 is YFSETQ. The DNA for the CDR3 is TGCGCCAGCCGCATCTCCGCGGGGGCCGGCACAGATACGCAGTATTTT. It yields the protein CASRISAGAGTDTQYF.

This chain links TRBV5-6 with TRBJ1-1, with 7 nucleotides matching TRBD1. The CDR3 sequence is 14 residues long. Germline V gene lookup returns CDR1 SGHDT and CDR2 YYEEEE. V dropped 5 bases and J dropped 6; count of bases not matched to a gene: 10. The CDR3 DNA reads as TGTGCCAGCAGGCCCGGGACAGATGGTTCTGAAGCTTTCTTT. Encoded protein: CASRPGTDGSEAFF.

CDR3 DNA sequence: TGTGCCTGGTCAGCCTATCGGAACACTGAAGCTTTCTTT. Protein sequence: CAWSAYRNTEAFF. The V call is TRBV30, the J call TRBJ1-1; unclear D gene. There are 13 residues in the CDR3. The V and J ends lost 5 bases and 1 base respectively, with 11 bases between them. Germline lookup yields CDR1 GTSNPN and CDR2 SVGIG (reference sequence).

This chain links TRBV19 with TRBJ1-2, with 7 bases that match TRBD1. V lost 5 bases and J lost 6; bases outside the gene matches: 9. The germline gives CDR1 LNHDA, CDR2 SQIVND (reference sequence). The CDR3 runs 14 residues. Here the CDR3 DNA reads TGTGCCAGTAGTCCAACTACAGGGGCGGATGGCTACACCTTC. Translated, it gives CASSPTTGADGYTF.

The V gene is TRBV5-6, the J gene TRBJ2-7; D may be TRBD1 or TRBD2 (5 bases each). V lost 3 bases to trimming and J lost 5 bases, with 15 bases between them. CDR3 length: 14 residues. Germline V gene sequence: CDR1 SGHDT, CDR2 YYEEEE. The CDR3 region is CASSSGTRADEQYF. The CDR3 bases are TGTGCCAGCAGCTCCGGGACCCGGGCGGACGAGCAGTACTTC.

In this sample, this clone turned up a few times. The chain joins TRBV15 to TRBJ1-2; D not resolved. Germline V gene data show CDR1 as LNHNV and CDR2 as YYDKDF (reference sequence). The CDR3 is 15 amino acids. The V end lost 3 bases, the J end lost 0 bases, and 11 bases lay between the germline ends. CDR3 nucleotide sequence: TGTGCCACCAGCAGTGAAACAGAGACTAACTATGGCTACACCTTC. Translating it yields CATSSETETNYGYTF.

The rearrangement links TRBV9 to TRBJ1-4; 7 positions agree with TRBD1. The CDR3 has 15 amino acids. J was trimmed by 5 bases and V by 3 bases; bases with no gene match: 7. CDR1 and CDR2 from the germline V gene are SGDLS and YYNGEE. CDR3 bases: TGTGCCAGCAGCGACCGGGACAGAGAGAATGAAAAACTGTTTTTT. Protein: CASSDRDRENEKLFF.

The DNA of the CDR3 is TGTGCCAGCAGCGGGACTAGCGGGAGACCAGATACGCAGTATTTT. This sequence encodes CASSGTSGRPDTQYF. The chain is built from TRBV5-4 and TRBJ2-3, with 14 bases fitting TRBD2. V dropped 4 bases and J dropped 4; count of bases not matched to a gene: 2. Germline lookup yields CDR1 SGHNT and CDR2 YYREEE (reference sequence). The CDR3 contains 15 residues.

V and J are TRBV19 and TRBJ1-5; no clear D. Trimming pared 6 bases from V and 0 bases from J, leaving 12 bases between. The CDR3 covers 15 residues. The germline CDR1 and CDR2 sequences are LNHDA and SQIVND (reference sequence). The CDR3 nucleotides are TGTGCCAGTAGGCAATTCGGAAGTAGCAATCAGCCCCAGCATTTT. Translating gives CASRQFGSSNQPQHF.

The chain couples TRBV19 to TRBJ1-1, with D possibly TRBD1 on 5 matching bases. The CDR3 is 14 amino acids. From germline, CDR1 is LNHDA and CDR2 SQIVND (reference sequence). V dropped 6 bases and J dropped 0 bases, with 11 bases sitting between them. Here the CDR3 reads CASSPGTVNTEAFF. The CDR3 DNA reads as TGTGCCAGTAGCCCCGGGACGGTGAACACTGAAGCTTTCTTT. Looking up the rest from reference TRBV19 and TRBJ1-1 gives the full variable domain: DGGITQSPKYLFRKEGQNVTLSCEQNLNHDAMYWYRQDPGQGLRLIYYSQIVNDFQKGDIAEGYSVSREKKESFPLTVTSAQKNPTAFYLCASSPGTVNTEAFFGQGTRLTVV.

V usage is TRBV12-5 and J usage is TRBJ1-1, with 7 bases identical to TRBD1. Germline-derived CDR1 and CDR2 are LGHNT and FRNRAP. The CDR3 length is 14 residues. With 2 bases clipped from V and 3 bases from J, the junction kept 3 bases outside the gene matches. CDR3 loop: CASGLTTGHTEAFF. The CDR3 DNA is TGTGCTAGTGGTTTGACGACAGGGCACACTGAAGCTTTCTTT.

CDR3 amino acids: CASSLALQGRNEQFF. CDR3 DNA sequence: TGTGCCAGCAGCTTAGCTTTACAAGGCCGCAATGAGCAGTTCTTC. The chain employs TRBV11-3 and TRBJ2-1; D not certain. Germline V gene sequence: CDR1 SGHNT, CDR2 YENEEA. This CDR3 spans 15 amino acids. Trimming stripped 1 base from V and 6 bases from J, with 13 bases between.

V and J are TRBV6-5 and TRBJ2-1; 10 nucleotides match TRBD2. CDR1 is MNHEY, CDR2 SVGAGI, per germline. Trimming took 4 bases from V and 8 from J; bases not matched to a gene: 11. The CDR3 spans 16 residues. For the CDR3, the DNA is TGTGCCAGCAGTTCGGGTAGCGGGAGGTTATCCCATGAGCAGTTCTTC. This translates into CASSSGSGRLSHEQFF.

The rearrangement uses TRBV7-8 and TRBJ1-5, with 8 bases matching TRBD1. The CDR3 runs to 14 residues. V lost 3 bases and J lost 5; bases outside the gene matches: 3. Per germline, CDR1 SGHVS and CDR2 FQNEAQ. The CDR3 region has the DNA TGTGCCAGCAGCTTCGGACAGGGCCATCAGCCCCAGCATTTT. This encodes CASSFGQGHQPQHF.

The V call is TRBV11-2, the J call TRBJ2-5; no definite D call. Germline values: CDR1 SGHAT, CDR2 FQNNGV. The CDR3 has 15 amino acids. The germline V and J ends were trimmed by 2 bases and 1 base, with 11 bases remaining between them. CDR3 sequence reads: CASSLFSGVQETQYF. In nucleotides, the CDR3 is TGTGCCAGCAGCTTATTTTCAGGAGTCCAAGAGACCCAGTACTTC.

V and J are TRBV7-8 and TRBJ2-2, with D perhaps matching TRBD2 (5 bases). The germline CDR1 and CDR2 sequences are SGHVS and FQNEAQ. V lost 0 bases, J lost 3 bases, and 14 bases lay in between. The CDR3 contains 17 residues. The CDR3: CASSLARERIDTGELFF. The CDR3 nucleotides read TGTGCCAGCAGCTTAGCTAGGGAGAGGATCGACACCGGGGAGCTGTTTTTT.

This clone has a handful of counts. The chain combines TRBV5-4 with TRBJ1-5, with D possibly TRBD1 on 6 matching bases. This CDR3 has 14 amino acids. V was pared by 3 bases and J by 6 bases, with 13 bases between. Per germline, CDR1 SGHNT and CDR2 YYREEE (reference sequence). In DNA form, the CDR3 reads TGTGCCAGCAGCTGGGGGCCGGGAAGTCAGCCCCAGCATTTT. Protein sequence: CASSWGPGSQPQHF.

The chain carries TRBV27 and TRBJ1-5, with 9 positions matching TRBD1. V dropped 2 bases and J dropped 3; count of bases not matched to a gene: 2. The V gene's germline CDR1 is MNHEY and CDR2 SMNVEV (reference sequence). This CDR3 has 15 residues. The CDR3 DNA follows: TGTGCCAGCAGTTTAACAGGGGGCAACAATCAGCCCCAGCATTTT. It encodes CASSLTGGNNQPQHF.